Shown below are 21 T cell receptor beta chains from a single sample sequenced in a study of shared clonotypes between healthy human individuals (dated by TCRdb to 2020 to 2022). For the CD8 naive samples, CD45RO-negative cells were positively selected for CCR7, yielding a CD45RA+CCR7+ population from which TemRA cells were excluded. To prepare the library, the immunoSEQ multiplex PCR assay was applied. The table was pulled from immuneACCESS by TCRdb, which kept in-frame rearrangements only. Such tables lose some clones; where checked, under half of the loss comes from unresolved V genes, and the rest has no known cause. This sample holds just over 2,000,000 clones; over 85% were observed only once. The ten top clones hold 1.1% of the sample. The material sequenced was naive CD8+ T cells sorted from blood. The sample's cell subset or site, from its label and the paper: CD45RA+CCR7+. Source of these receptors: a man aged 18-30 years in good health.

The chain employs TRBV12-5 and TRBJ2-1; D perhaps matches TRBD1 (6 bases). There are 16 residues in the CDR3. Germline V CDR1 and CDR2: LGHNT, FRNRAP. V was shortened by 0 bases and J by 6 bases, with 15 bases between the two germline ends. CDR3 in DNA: TGTGCTAGTGGTTTGGTCCTCACACAGGGATCCAATGAGCAGTTCTTC. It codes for CASGLVLTQGSNEQFF.

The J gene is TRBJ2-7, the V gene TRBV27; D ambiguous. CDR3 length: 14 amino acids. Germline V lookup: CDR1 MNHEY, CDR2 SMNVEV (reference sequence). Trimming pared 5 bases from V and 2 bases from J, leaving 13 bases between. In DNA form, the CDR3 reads TGTGCCAGCAGTCCATTCTCCGCCACCTACGAGCAGTACTTC. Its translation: CASSPFSATYEQYF.

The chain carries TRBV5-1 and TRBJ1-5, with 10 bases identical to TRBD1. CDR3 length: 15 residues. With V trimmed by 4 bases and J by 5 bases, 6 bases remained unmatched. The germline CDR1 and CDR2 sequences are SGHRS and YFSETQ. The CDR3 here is CASSLTGGAYQPQHF. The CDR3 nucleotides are TGCGCCAGCAGCCTGACAGGGGGCGCTTATCAGCCCCAGCATTTT.

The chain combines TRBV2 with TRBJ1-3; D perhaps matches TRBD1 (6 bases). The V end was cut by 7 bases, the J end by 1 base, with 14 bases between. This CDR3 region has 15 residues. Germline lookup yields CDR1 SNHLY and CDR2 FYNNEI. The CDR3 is CASKNPGASGNTIYF. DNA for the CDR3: TGTGCCAGCAAGAATCCAGGGGCGTCTGGAAACACCATATATTTT. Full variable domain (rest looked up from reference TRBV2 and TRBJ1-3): EPEVTQTPSHQVTQMGQEVILRCVPISNHLYFYWYRQILGQKVEFLVSFYNNEISEKSEIFDDQFSVERPDGSNFTLKIRSTKLEDSAMYFCASKNPGASGNTIYFGEGSWLTVV.

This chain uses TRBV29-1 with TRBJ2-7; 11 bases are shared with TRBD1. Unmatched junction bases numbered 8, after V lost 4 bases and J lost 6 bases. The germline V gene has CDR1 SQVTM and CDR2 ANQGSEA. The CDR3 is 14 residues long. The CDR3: CSVGIGTGGGEQYF. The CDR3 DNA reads TGCAGCGTTGGGATAGGGACAGGGGGTGGCGAGCAGTACTTC.

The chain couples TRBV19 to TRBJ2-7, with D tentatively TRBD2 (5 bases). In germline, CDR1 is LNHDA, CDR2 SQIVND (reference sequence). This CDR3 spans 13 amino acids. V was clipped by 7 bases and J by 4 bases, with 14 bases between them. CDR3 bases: TGTGCCAGTAACGGCCCTTGGAGGTACGAGCAGTACTTC. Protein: CASNGPWRYEQYF.

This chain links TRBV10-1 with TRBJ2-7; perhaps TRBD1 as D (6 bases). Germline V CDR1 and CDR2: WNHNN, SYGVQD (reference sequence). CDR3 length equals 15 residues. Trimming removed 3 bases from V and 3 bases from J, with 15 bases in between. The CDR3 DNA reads TGCGCCAGCAGTGATAAGGGGGACGGTTTCTACGAGCAGTACTTC. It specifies CASSDKGDGFYEQYF.

The DNA for the CDR3 is TGTGCCAGTAGTATTCGGACAGGTAACTTTTTGGGCGGCTACACCTTC. As protein: CASSIRTGNFLGGYTF. This chain joins TRBV19 and TRBJ1-2; 7 bases align to TRBD1. The trim removed 3 bases at V and 8 bases at J, leaving 15 bases unmatched. CDR3 length equals 16 residues. Looked up from germline, CDR1 is LNHDA and CDR2 is SQIVND (reference sequence).

CDR3 in amino acids: CASSSGQVLGYYGYTF. In nucleotides, the CDR3 is TGTGCCAGCAGCTCCGGACAGGTTTTAGGATACTATGGCTACACCTTC. The chain has TRBV28 and TRBJ1-2; TRBD1 matches 7 bases. There are 16 residues in the CDR3. From germline, CDR1 is MDHEN and CDR2 SYDVKM. J gave up 3 bases and V 6 bases, and 13 bases lay outside the gene matches.

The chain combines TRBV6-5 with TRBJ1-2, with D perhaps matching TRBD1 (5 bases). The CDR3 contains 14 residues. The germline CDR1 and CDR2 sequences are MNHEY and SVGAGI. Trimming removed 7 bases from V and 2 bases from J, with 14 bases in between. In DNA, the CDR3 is TGTGCCAGCAAGGGGAGATGGACCAACTATGGCTACACCTTC. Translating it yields CASKGRWTNYGYTF.

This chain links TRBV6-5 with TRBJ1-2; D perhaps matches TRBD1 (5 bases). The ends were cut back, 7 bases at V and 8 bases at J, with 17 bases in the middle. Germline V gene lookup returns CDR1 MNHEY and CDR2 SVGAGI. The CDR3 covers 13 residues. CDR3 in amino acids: CASIGLGVGGYTF. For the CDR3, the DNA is TGTGCCAGCATCGGACTGGGGGTAGGAGGCTACACCTTC.

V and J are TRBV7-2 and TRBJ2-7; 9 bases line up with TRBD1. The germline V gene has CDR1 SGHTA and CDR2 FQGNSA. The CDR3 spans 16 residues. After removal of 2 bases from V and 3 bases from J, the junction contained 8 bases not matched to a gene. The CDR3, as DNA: TGTGCCAGCAGCTTAATTCAGGGACAGGGTCGCTACGAGCAGTACTTC. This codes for CASSLIQGQGRYEQYF. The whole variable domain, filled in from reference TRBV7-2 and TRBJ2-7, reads GAGVSQSPSNKVTEKGKDVELRCDPISGHTALYWYRQSLGQGLEFLIYFQGNSAPDKSGLPSDRFSAERTGGSVSTLTIQRTQQEDSAVYLCASSLIQGQGRYEQYFGPGTRLTVT.

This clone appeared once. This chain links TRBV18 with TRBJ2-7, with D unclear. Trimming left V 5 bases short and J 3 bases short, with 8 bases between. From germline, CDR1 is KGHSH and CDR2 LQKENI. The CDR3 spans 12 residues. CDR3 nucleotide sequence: TGTGCCAGCTCAGAGACGGGCTACGAGCAGTACTTC. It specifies CASSETGYEQYF.

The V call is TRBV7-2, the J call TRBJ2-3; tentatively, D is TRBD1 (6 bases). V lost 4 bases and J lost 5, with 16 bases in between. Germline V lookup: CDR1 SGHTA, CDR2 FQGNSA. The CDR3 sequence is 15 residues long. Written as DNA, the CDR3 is TGTGCCAGCAGCTCAGTCGTTGGGGGCGAAGATACGCAGTATTTT. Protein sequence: CASSSVVGGEDTQYF.

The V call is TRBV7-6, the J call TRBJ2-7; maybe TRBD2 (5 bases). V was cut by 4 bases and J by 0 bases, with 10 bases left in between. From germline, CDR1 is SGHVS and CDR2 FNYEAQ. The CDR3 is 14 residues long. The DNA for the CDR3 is TGTGCCAGCAGCTGGGAGCCCAACTCCTACGAGCAGTACTTC. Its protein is CASSWEPNSYEQYF.

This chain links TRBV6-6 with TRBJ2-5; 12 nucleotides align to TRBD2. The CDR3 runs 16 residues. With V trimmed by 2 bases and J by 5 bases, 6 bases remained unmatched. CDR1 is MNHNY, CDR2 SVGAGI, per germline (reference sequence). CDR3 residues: CASSYRLAGDEETQYF. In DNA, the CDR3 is TGTGCCAGCAGTTACCGACTAGCGGGAGATGAGGAGACCCAGTACTTC.

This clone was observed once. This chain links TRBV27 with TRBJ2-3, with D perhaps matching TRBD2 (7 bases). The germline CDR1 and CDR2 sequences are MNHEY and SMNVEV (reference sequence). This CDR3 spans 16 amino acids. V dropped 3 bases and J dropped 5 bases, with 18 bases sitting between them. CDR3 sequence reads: CASSFWTGGREDTQYF. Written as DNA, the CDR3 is TGTGCCAGCAGTTTCTGGACGGGGGGCCGGGAAGATACGCAGTATTTT.

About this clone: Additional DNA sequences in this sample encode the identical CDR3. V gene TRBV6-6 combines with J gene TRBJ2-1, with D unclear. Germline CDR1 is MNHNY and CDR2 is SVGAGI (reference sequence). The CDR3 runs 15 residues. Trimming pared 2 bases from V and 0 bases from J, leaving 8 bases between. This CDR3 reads CASSYDRSSYNEQFF. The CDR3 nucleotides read TGTGCCAGCAGTTACGACCGAAGCTCCTACAATGAGCAGTTCTTC.

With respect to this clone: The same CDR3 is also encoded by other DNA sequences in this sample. CDR3 in amino acids: CASSFGTGAYEQYF. The CDR3, as DNA: TGCGCCAGCAGCTTTGGGACAGGGGCCTACGAGCAGTACTTC. The rearrangement links TRBV5-1 to TRBJ2-7; TRBD1 matches 10 bases. V lost 2 bases to trimming and J lost 2 bases; unmatched junction nucleotides: 1. CDR3 length: 14 residues. The germline V gene has CDR1 SGHRS and CDR2 YFSETQ.

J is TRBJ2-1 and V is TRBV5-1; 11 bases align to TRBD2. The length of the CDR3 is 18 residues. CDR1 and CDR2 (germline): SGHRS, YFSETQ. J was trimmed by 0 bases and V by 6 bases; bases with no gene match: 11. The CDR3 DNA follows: TGCGCCAGCACCGGGGGACTAGCGGTTATGAGCTCCTACAATGAGCAGTTCTTC. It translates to CASTGGLAVMSSYNEQFF.

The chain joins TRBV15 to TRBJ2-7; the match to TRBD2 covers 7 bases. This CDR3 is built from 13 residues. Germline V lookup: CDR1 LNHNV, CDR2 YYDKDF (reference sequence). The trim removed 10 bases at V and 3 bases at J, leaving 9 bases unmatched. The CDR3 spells CAISPGGGYEQYF. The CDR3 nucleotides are TGTGCCATCAGTCCGGGGGGAGGCTACGAGCAGTACTTC.